This TCR beta chain was recorded in a study of blood T cell repertoires in COVID-19. The overall study: Researchers got acute and convalescent COVID-19 samples from the United States, Italy and Spain.

The authors' processing: From reference gene primer amplification, estimates of nucleated cell counts were derived. Produced via immunoSEQ multiplex PCR; TCRdb's table is partial and in-frame only. V, J and clone size are those of that table, while D and trimming were read from the DNA. The sample lists 25,000 to 35,000 clones; almost 85% were seen once. V lost 1 base to trimming and J lost 4 bases, with 17 bases between them. This CDR3 is 16 amino acids long. Germline CDR1 is SGHTA and CDR2 is FQGNSA. The chain couples TRBV7-2 to TRBJ2-7; perhaps TRBD2 as D (5 bases). This TCR came from a man older than 75 with active COVID-19. Sequencing was carried out using peripheral blood. The CDR3 sequence is CASSLDPGSAGYEQYF. The CDR3 DNA reads as TGTGCCAGCAGCTTAGACCCGGGGAGCGCCGGTTACGAGCAGTACTTC.